The following is a T cell receptor (beta chain) sequence with its context. What it binds is not known. Each TCR library consumed about 4,000 ng of total RNA. Per individual sample, eight separate reactions were used to make cDNA. A template switching step added UMIs, each with a 6-nucleotide sample barcode. No DNA is given; TCRdb re-called the 5' RACE reads and lists each CDR3 protein once. The repertoire table contains roughly 320,000 distinct CDR3 sequences. The sample is drawn from a study of monozygotic twins with inflammatory bowel disease. Notes on the study in general: Twins with IBD had fewer clonotypes in common with others than healthy twins, particularly during disease activity.

This CDR3 comprises 16 residues. CDR1 and CDR2 from the germline V gene are SGHTA and FQGNSA. This sequence was found in a human donor with ulcerative colitis or Crohn's disease, or a healthy co-twin of an affected twin (not recorded which). The specimen was blood. V usage is TRBV7-2 and J usage is TRBJ1-5; there is no DNA to check the TCRdb D call of TRBD1. The CDR3: CASSSPGKKGNQPQHF. Variable domain in full (rest from reference TRBV7-2 and TRBJ1-5): GAGVSQSPSNKVTEKGKDVELRCDPISGHTALYWYRQSLGQGLEFLIYFQGNSAPDKSGLPSDRFSAERTGGSVSTLTIQRTQQEDSAVYLCASSSPGKKGNQPQHFGDGTRLSIL.